This T cell receptor (beta chain) stems from a study of CD8 T cells in Susac syndrome. Random hexamers were used to reverse transcribe the RNA input (0.5 to 1 ug). TCRdb itself ran the immunoSEQ multiplex PCR reads through MiXCR, one entry per CDR3 protein. The sample consists of 120,000 to 150,000 distinct CDR3 sequences, more than 90% of them appearing once. Points on this clonotype: No antigen is known for it.

There are 15 residues in the CDR3. From germline, CDR1 is SGHNT and CDR2 YYREEE (reference sequence). With 0 bases removed from V and 4 bases from J, the gap between germline ends came to 13 bases. General study results and limits: Where Susac syndrome CD4+ T cell repertoires were concerned, no clonal expansion was evident.

The V and J genes are TRBV5-4 and TRBJ2-5, with D possibly being TRBD2 (5 bases). The sequence came from a human donor with Susac syndrome. The source material was CD4+ T cells from PBMCs. In nucleotides, the CDR3 is TGTGCCAGCAGCTTGGAATCGGGAAATCGAGAGACCCAGTACTTC. Protein product: CASSLESGNRETQYF.